This TCR beta chain was obtained from a study of T-cell memory formation after mild COVID-19. Study details: TCR clusters were mostly confined to one donor each. Broader study findings: Cross-reactive memory appears to have joined, as suggested by some responding clones showing up in pre-infection memory. Clones contracting across day 15 to 85 had a balanced CD4/CD8 profile; later expanding clones leaned CD4+.

CDR1 is LGHNA, CDR2 YSLEER, per germline. The CDR3 runs to 14 residues. V was trimmed by 0 bases and J by 5 bases, leaving 10 bases between them. 5'RACE, which relied on constant-segment primers, yielded TCR alpha and TCR beta cDNA libraries carrying sample barcodes and UMIs. A single record per CDR3 protein comes from TCRdb applying MiXCR to the 5' RACE reads. The top ten clones hold approximately 13% of a sample with approximately 490,000 distinct CDR3 sequences, over 20% of them seen once. The sample holds many counts of this clonotype. Its matching antigen is unknown. The chain combines TRBV4-3 with TRBJ2-5; a possible D gene is TRBD2 (5 bases). Sequencing was performed on PBMCs or a T cell subset sorted from them (not recorded which). The sequence came from an adult woman who had mild COVID-19 (a few samples of this study predate the infection). Cell type and time point are not known. CDR3 DNA: TGCGCCAGCAGCCAAGATGAGGGAACGGAGACCCAGTACTTC. This gives the protein CASSQDEGTETQYF.